This TCR beta chain emerged from a study of blood T cell repertoires in COVID-19 (dated by TCRdb to 2018 to 2020). Study-wide context: Samples covering the acute and convalescent phases of COVID-19 were provided by collaborators in the United States, Italy and Spain. The prospective study material was composed of cDNA or gDNA derived from T cells, B-cell-depleted T cells, or PBMCs. The dataset comprised deeply sampled blood TCRbeta repertoires from subjects exposed to, actively infected with, or recovered from COVID-19. The repertoires were made available in a free public database intended to serve as a resource for research on the immune response to SARS-CoV-2. The samples were drawn from two sources: the first 160 participants of the ongoing ImmuneRACE study, and 1,000 to 1,500 subjects contributed by 6 global collaborators. Sample metadata almost always included a de-identified subject ID, COVID-19 status, age in years and sex. Where HLA class I and class II types were available, the types were taken from metadata supplied by the sample provider, not from assay-based typing. Results the study describes overall, beyond this receptor: The amount of clinical and demographic metadata varied by source and participant and was provided uncurated.

Points on this clone: Its binding antigen is unknown. No base qualities exist here, and no much larger clone lies one base off it.

TCRbeta CDR3 regions were amplified from genomic DNA by means of the immunoSEQ Assay, a bias-controlled multiplex PCR. The original pipeline was this. Within the assay, amplification of reference gene primers was used to estimate how many nucleated cells each sample contained. To quantify the absolute abundance of each unique TCRbeta CDR3 rearrangement, sequence reads were collapsed and filtered. For each sample, productive Simpson clonality was calculated by taking the square root of Simpson's diversity index across productive rearrangements. Here the immuneACCESS table is served through TCRdb, limited to in-frame sequences with V and J called. Missing clones are a known gap in these copies; in checked studies unresolved V genes cover under half, and the rest lacks a known reason. For V, J and clone size, that table is used; D and trimming come from the DNA. This sample lists approximately 69,000 clones; less than 85% were detected once. Clones ranked in the top ten supply 13% of the sample.

At one collaborating source in Seattle, patients were enrolled during active infection and were followed longitudinally through the course of disease. Whole blood was collected in K2EDTA tubes by collaborating institutions according to the institutions' own protocols. For TCRbeta analysis, collaborators shipped samples as frozen whole blood, isolated PBMCs, or DNA extracted from either of those sample types. The CDR3 starts with the cysteine, ends with the phenylalanine, and has 12 residues. Just CDR3 DNA is preserved here, 36 bases in frame from base 1. Trimming costs V 8 bases and J 5 bases, and their ends lie 13 bases apart. CDR1 MNHEY and CDR2 SVGAGI are derived from the germline V gene.

The receptor's source is a man aged 50 or older with COVID-19, enrolled during active disease. Rearrangement joined TRBV6-5 to TRBJ2-7; perhaps TRBD2 is the D gene, with 5 bases matching. Sequencing input: peripheral blood. The DNA sequence is as follows: TGTGCCAGCGGGAGCCCTGTCCACGAGCAGTACTTC. This sequence encodes CASGSPVHEQYF.